Listed here is a single TCR beta chain. These data belong to a study of shared clonotypes between healthy human individuals. Using immunoSEQ multiplex PCR, the repertoire was profiled, and TCRdb retains in-frame clones only, with some absent. The table shows about a million clones, with approximately 80% occurring only once. The V gene's germline CDR1 is MNHNS and CDR2 SASEGT. V shed 4 bases, J shed 0 bases, and the junction held 3 bases outside the gene matches. The CDR3 spans 15 residues. The chain recombines TRBV6-1 with TRBJ1-3; 7 bases are shared with TRBD1. Material: memory CD4+ T cells sorted from blood. Subset in this sample: CD45RA-negative fraction. The clonotype originates from a man aged 18 to 29 in good health. In nucleotides, the CDR3 is TGTGCCAGCAGTGTAGGGACAGCCTCTGGAAACACCATATATTTT. Translation gives CASSVGTASGNTIYF.